One and the same sample provided the 32 T cell receptor beta chains below, sequenced in a study of CD8+CD57+ T cells in acquired aplastic anemia. TCR beta VDJ and CDR3 profiles were obtained from a genomic DNA template. TCRdb independently ran MiXCR on the reads; one entry per CDR3 protein. The table includes around 150,000 distinct CDR3 sequences, around 45% detected once. The specimen was sorted CD4+, CD8+, or CD8+CD57+ T cells (not recorded which) from PBMCs. The receptors here all came from a human donor in good health.

As to this clonotype: Just one base apart from a much larger clone, this may be a read error. This rearrangement joins TRBV6-2 or TRBV6-3 to TRBJ1-2; D is unresolved. The ends were cut back, 5 bases at V and 4 bases at J, with 17 bases in the middle. CDR3 size: 15 residues. The germline V gene encodes CDR1 MNHEY and CDR2 SVGEGT. CDR3 region: CASSQADGRIYGYTF. Here the CDR3 DNA reads TGTGCCAGCAGTCAAGCCGATGGCAGGATCTATGGCTACACCTTC.

Only a few counts were recorded for this clonotype. The V and J genes are TRBV27 and TRBJ2-7; D call uncertain. CDR1 MNHEY and CDR2 SMNVEV come from the germline V gene (reference sequence). This CDR3 is 18 amino acids long. V was pared by 4 bases and J by 3 bases, with 25 bases between. CDR3 sequence: CASSSRPPGPLGHYEQYF. The CDR3 region has the DNA TGTGCCAGCAGTTCTCGCCCCCCGGGTCCACTCGGGCACTACGAGCAGTACTTC.

This rearrangement joins TRBV12-5 to TRBJ2-7; D perhaps matches TRBD2 (7 bases). CDR1 and CDR2 from the germline V gene are LGHNT and FRNRAP. V shed 7 bases and J shed 2 bases, with 18 bases lying between them. This CDR3 contains 15 residues. The DNA for the CDR3 is TGTGCTAGTGCATCGGGGGCTAGCGGTACCTACGAGCAGTACTTC. Translation: CASASGASGTYEQYF.

In its sample, this clonotype was seen many times. The chain couples TRBV7-3 to TRBJ2-5; 7 bases are a match to TRBD2. The ends lost 0 bases at V and 3 bases at J; junction bases unmatched: 4. CDR1 and CDR2 from the germline V gene are SGHTA and FQGTGA. This CDR3 region has 15 residues. CDR3 loop: CASSLTPGTKETQYF. CDR3 nucleotide sequence: TGTGCCAGCAGCTTAACTCCGGGGACTAAAGAGACCCAGTACTTC.

This clonotype has a count of ten or more. The chain uses TRBV11-2 and TRBJ2-1; 7 positions agree with TRBD2. This CDR3 has 13 amino acids. J was trimmed by 8 bases and V by 0 bases; bases with no gene match: 1. Germline values: CDR1 SGHAT, CDR2 FQNNGV. CDR3: CASSLDRGDEQFF. In DNA form, the CDR3 reads TGTGCCAGCAGCTTAGATCGGGGGGATGAGCAGTTCTTC.

This clonotype has more than one count but fewer than ten. This rearrangement joins TRBV27 to TRBJ2-4, with D possibly being TRBD1 (5 bases). Between the trimmed V and J ends, which lost 3 bases and 2 bases, there was a span of 17 bases. Germline V gives CDR1 MNHEY, CDR2 SMNVEV (reference sequence). The CDR3 consists of 17 residues. This CDR3 reads CASSFGWQGRTKNIQYF. The DNA of the CDR3 is TGTGCCAGCAGTTTTGGGTGGCAGGGAAGGACCAAAAACATTCAGTACTTC.

The count of this clonotype is one. The chain employs TRBV7-9 and TRBJ1-2, with D hard to call. V shed 2 bases and J shed 6 bases, with 13 bases lying between them. Germline CDR1 is SEHNR and CDR2 is FQNEAQ (reference sequence). CDR3 size: 14 residues. The CDR3 region has the DNA TGTGCCAGCAGCTTATCCGAGGGCCCTGATGGCTACACCTTC. Its translation is CASSLSEGPDGYTF.

This clonotype was recorded a few times. The gene calls are TRBV9 and TRBJ2-6; D gene ambiguous. This CDR3 contains 16 residues. Per germline, CDR1 SGDLS and CDR2 YYNGEE. V gave up 5 bases and J gave up 0 bases, with 12 bases separating them. DNA for the CDR3: TGTGCCAGCAGGGGCCTTAGGGCCTCTGGGGCCAACGTCCTGACTTTC. Protein sequence: CASRGLRASGANVLTF. The whole variable domain, filled in from reference TRBV9 and TRBJ2-6, reads DSGVTQTPKHLITATGQRVTLRCSPRSGDLSVYWYQQSLDQGLQFLIQYYNGEERAKGNILERFSAQQFPDLHSELNLSSLELGDSALYFCASRGLRASGANVLTFGAGSRLTVL.

There are many counts of this clonotype. The chain employs TRBV20-1 and TRBJ1-1; tentatively, D is TRBD1 (5 bases). Germline CDR1 and CDR2: DFQATT and SNEGSKA (reference sequence). Trimming left V 5 bases short and J 2 bases short, with 18 bases between. The CDR3 consists of 15 residues. CDR3 region: CSAPPEGSLNTEAFF. The CDR3 DNA reads TGCAGTGCTCCTCCCGAGGGGTCCCTTAACACTGAAGCTTTCTTT.

The table lists this clonotype with many counts. The chain employs TRBV12-3 or TRBV12-4 and TRBJ1-1; D is unresolved. There are 11 residues in the CDR3. V lost 2 bases to trimming and J lost 10 bases, with 8 bases between them. CDR3 sequence reads: CASSLRRSAFF. DNA of the CDR3: TGTGCCAGCAGTTTACGGCGATCAGCTTTCTTT.

This clonotype was detected a few times. This rearrangement joins TRBV19 to TRBJ2-7; 9 nucleotides match TRBD1. The CDR3 is 15 amino acids. V lost 4 bases, J lost 5 bases, and 9 bases stayed unmatched. CDR1 LNHDA and CDR2 SQIVND come from the germline V gene (reference sequence). In nucleotides, the CDR3 is TGTGCCAGTAGTACCGGACAGGGGATGATCGACGAGCAGTACTTC. This sequence encodes CASSTGQGMIDEQYF.

This clonotype was seen once. With a much larger clone just one base away, this may be a read error. The chain joins TRBV6-1 to TRBJ1-5, with D maybe TRBD1 (5 bases). Trimming pared 1 base from V and 6 bases from J, leaving 10 bases between. Germline CDR1 is MNHNS and CDR2 is SASEGT. This CDR3 comprises 14 residues. The CDR3 bases are TGTGCCAGCAGTGAAGTGGGTAGGGGTCAGCCCCAGCATTTT. Amino acids: CASSEVGRGQPQHF.

A note on this clonotype: The junction and the germline gene differ at one end; a read error may be behind it. The rearrangement links TRBV9 to TRBJ1-1; unclear D gene. CDR1 and CDR2 from the germline V gene are SGDLS and YYNGEE. The CDR3 consists of 15 residues. CDR3 region: CASGVSPGYGTEAFF. CDR3 coding DNA: TGTGCCAGCGGCGTTAGTCCCGGGTACGGCACTGAAGCTTTCTTT.

The chain is built from TRBV30 and TRBJ1-6, with 9 nucleotides matching TRBD1. The ends lost 8 bases at V and 6 bases at J; junction bases unmatched: 5. There are 13 residues in the CDR3. CDR1 and CDR2 (germline): GTSNPN, SVGIG (reference sequence). This CDR3 is CAGDRAGNSPLHF. The CDR3, as DNA: TGTGCCGGGGACAGGGCGGGTAATTCACCCCTCCACTTT. The full variable domain, its missing parts supplied by reference TRBV30 and TRBJ1-6, is SQTIHQWPATLVQPVGSPLSLECTVEGTSNPNLYWYRQAAGRGLQLLFYSVGIGQISSEVPQNLSASRPQDRQFILSSKKLLLSDSGFYLCAGDRAGNSPLHFGNGTRLTVT.

The rearrangement joins TRBV25-1 to TRBJ2-5, with 10 bases identical to TRBD2. Trimming removed 5 bases from V and 2 bases from J; junction bases left unmatched: 2. The CDR3 has 14 residues. Germline V lookup: CDR1 MGHDK, CDR2 SYGVNS. CDR3 amino acids: CASSLAGGQETQYF. The CDR3 DNA sequence: TGTGCCAGCAGTTTAGCGGGAGGACAAGAGACCCAGTACTTC.

This clonotype was recorded at least ten times. This chain joins TRBV12-3 or TRBV12-4 and TRBJ2-7, with 7 bases that match TRBD2. The J segment lost 0 bases and the V segment lost 5 bases, leaving 1 base of the junction unmatched. This CDR3 comprises 13 residues. The CDR3 sequence: CASSSGASYEQYF. CDR3 sequence (DNA): TGTGCCAGCAGTAGCGGGGCCTCCTACGAGCAGTACTTC.

The rearrangement joins TRBV20-1 to TRBJ1-5; a possible D gene is TRBD1 (5 bases). The ends were cut back, 3 bases at V and 9 bases at J, with 12 bases in the middle. Germline CDR1 and CDR2: DFQATT and SNEGSKA (reference sequence). This CDR3 has 12 residues. The CDR3 region has the DNA TGCAGTGCTAGGGGGTTCGGGGGGCCCCAGCATTTT. Residues: CSARGFGGPQHF.

The V call is TRBV6-1, the J call TRBJ2-1; D gene unclear. V was clipped by 6 bases and J by 5 bases, with 20 bases between them. The germline CDR1 and CDR2 sequences are MNHNS and SASEGT. The CDR3 is 16 residues long. CDR3 protein: CASRRTVQGLNNEQFF. The CDR3 DNA reads TGTGCCAGCAGAAGGACCGTACAAGGGCTTAACAATGAGCAGTTCTTC.

Ten or more counts support this clonotype. The V call is TRBV2, the J call TRBJ2-4; 9 bases are shared with TRBD2. CDR3 length: 12 amino acids. Germline V gene lookup returns CDR1 SNHLY and CDR2 FYNNEI. With V trimmed by 11 bases and J by 8 bases, 7 bases remained unmatched. This CDR3 is CAGGTSTDIQYF. In nucleotides, the CDR3 is TGTGCCGGGGGGACTAGCACCGACATTCAGTACTTC.

The chain combines TRBV19 with TRBJ2-7; TRBD1 matches 9 bases. With V trimmed by 8 bases and J by 6 bases, 5 bases remained unmatched. The germline gives CDR1 LNHDA, CDR2 SQIVND (reference sequence). The CDR3 has 12 residues. The CDR3 coding sequence is TGTGCCAGTGGGGACAGGGCAGGCGAGCAGTACTTC. Translated: CASGDRAGEQYF. Variable domain in full (rest from reference TRBV19 and TRBJ2-7): DGGITQSPKYLFRKEGQNVTLSCEQNLNHDAMYWYRQDPGQGLRLIYYSQIVNDFQKGDIAEGYSVSREKKESFPLTVTSAQKNPTAFYLCASGDRAGEQYFGPGTRLTVT.

In its sample, this clonotype was seen many times. This chain connects TRBV5-4 to TRBJ2-7; TRBD2 matches 11 bases. Germline V gene sequence: CDR1 SGHNT, CDR2 YYREEE (reference sequence). V lost 1 base to trimming and J lost 6 bases; unmatched junction nucleotides: 6. This CDR3 comprises 15 residues. The CDR3 protein is CASSLLTSGRGEQYF. For the CDR3, the DNA is TGTGCCAGCAGCTTGCTCACTAGCGGGAGAGGCGAGCAGTACTTC.

This clonotype has ten or more counts. The chain couples TRBV7-2 to TRBJ2-5; either TRBD1 or TRBD2 may supply D (5 bases each). The V end lost 5 bases, the J end lost 4 bases, and 14 bases lay between the germline ends. CDR1 SGHTA and CDR2 FQGNSA come from the germline V gene. This CDR3 spans 14 amino acids. The CDR3 DNA reads TGTGCCAGCAGCCCCAGCCGGGACGGAGAGACCCAGTACTTC. It is translated as CASSPSRDGETQYF.

Comments on this clonotype: A much larger clonotype is one base distant, so this may be a read error. The rearrangement uses TRBV11-2 and TRBJ2-3, with 14 bases that match TRBD2. The CDR3 runs to 17 residues. Looked up from germline, CDR1 is SGHAT and CDR2 is FQNNGV. The CDR3 DNA reads as TGTGCCAGCAGCGCCCAGACTAGCGGGGGGGCCACAGATACGCGGTATTTT. It translates to CASSAQTSGGATDTRYF.

This sequence joins TRBV27 and TRBJ1-2, with no clear D. Germline-derived CDR1 and CDR2 are MNHEY and SMNVEV (reference sequence). The CDR3 is made up of 13 amino acids. V lost 4 bases to trimming and J lost 7 bases, with 13 bases between them. CDR3 sequence reads: CASSSVDGFGYTF. Written as DNA, the CDR3 is TGTGCCAGCAGTTCGGTTGACGGGTTTGGCTACACCTTC.

At least ten counts were recorded for this clonotype. The chain recombines TRBV9 with TRBJ2-3, with D possibly matching TRBD2 (6 bases). The ends were cut back, 4 bases at V and 7 bases at J, with 13 bases in the middle. Per germline, CDR1 SGDLS and CDR2 YYNGEE. The CDR3 totals 13 residues. The CDR3 bases are TGTGCCAGCAGCCCCGCTGGGGGGAATACGCAGTATTTT. Translated, it gives CASSPAGGNTQYF.

This rearrangement joins TRBV7-2 to TRBJ1-1; D is ambiguous. Germline CDR1 and CDR2: SGHTA and FQGNSA. Trimming took off 5 bases at V and 3 bases at J, with 13 bases between the two ends. This CDR3 has 14 amino acids. The CDR3 DNA reads TGTGCCAGCAGCCGCGGACCCACCGACACTGAAGCTTTCTTT. It specifies CASSRGPTDTEAFF.

The V gene is TRBV6-5, the J gene TRBJ2-7; maybe TRBD1 (5 bases). Germline CDR1 and CDR2: MNHEY and SVGAGI. The length of the CDR3 is 13 residues. Trimming left V 2 bases short and J 4 bases short, with 9 bases between. The CDR3 DNA follows: TGTGCCAGCAGTTACGCAGGGATGTACGAGCAGTACTTC. It is translated as CASSYAGMYEQYF.

This clonotype was picked up one time. The gene calls are TRBV20-1 and TRBJ1-2, with 7 bases matching TRBD1. V lost 4 bases and J lost 8; bases outside the gene matches: 10. Germline V gives CDR1 DFQATT, CDR2 SNEGSKA (reference sequence). The CDR3 extends over 13 amino acids. CDR3 nucleotide sequence: TGCAGTGCTAACCCTGAGACAGGGTCCGGCTACACCTTC. Residues: CSANPETGSGYTF.

This clonotype was detected many times. The chain carries TRBV6-5 and TRBJ2-7, with D maybe TRBD1 (6 bases). The V end was cut by 2 bases, the J end by 2 bases, with 13 bases between. The CDR3 sequence is 15 residues long. Germline V gives CDR1 MNHEY, CDR2 SVGAGI. The chain's CDR3 is CASSYQQGKAYEQYF. The CDR3 nucleotides are TGTGCCAGCAGTTACCAACAGGGAAAAGCCTACGAGCAGTACTTC.

This chain connects TRBV19 to TRBJ2-7; a possible D gene is TRBD1 (5 bases). V lost 3 bases, J lost 2 bases, and 11 bases lay in between. CDR1 LNHDA and CDR2 SQIVND come from the germline V gene (reference sequence). CDR3 size: 14 residues. The CDR3 bases are TGTGCCAGTAGTATCGGAACAGGTACCTACGAGCAGTACTTC. As protein: CASSIGTGTYEQYF.

Ten or more counts support this clonotype. The chain has TRBV9 and TRBJ2-1; 12 bases line up with TRBD2. V gave up 4 bases and J gave up 4 bases; unmatched junction bases: 9. CDR1 and CDR2 from the germline V gene are SGDLS and YYNGEE. This CDR3 has 17 residues. The CDR3 bases are TGTGCCAGCAGCTTCCGCTCCGGGACTAGCGGGTACAATGAGCAGTTCTTC. The encoded protein is CASSFRSGTSGYNEQFF. Filled out from reference TRBV9 and TRBJ2-1, the complete variable domain reads DSGVTQTPKHLITATGQRVTLRCSPRSGDLSVYWYQQSLDQGLQFLIQYYNGEERAKGNILERFSAQQFPDLHSELNLSSLELGDSALYFCASSFRSGTSGYNEQFFGPGTRLTVL.

This clonotype appeared many times. The genes are TRBV24-1 and TRBJ2-7; 7 nucleotides agree with TRBD1. The CDR3 has 13 amino acids. Trimming cost V 7 bases and J 4 bases; bases outside gene matches: 6. Germline lookup yields CDR1 KGHDR and CDR2 SFDVKD. CDR3 residues: CATSSGQSYEQYF. The CDR3 DNA reads as TGTGCCACCAGCTCGGGACAGTCGTACGAGCAGTACTTC.